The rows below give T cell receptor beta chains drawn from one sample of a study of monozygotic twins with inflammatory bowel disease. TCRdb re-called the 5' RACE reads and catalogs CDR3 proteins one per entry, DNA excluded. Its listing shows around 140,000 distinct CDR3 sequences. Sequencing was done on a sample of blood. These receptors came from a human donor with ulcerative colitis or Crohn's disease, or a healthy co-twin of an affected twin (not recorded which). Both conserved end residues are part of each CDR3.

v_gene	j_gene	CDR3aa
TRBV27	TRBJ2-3	CASGEGVTDTQYF
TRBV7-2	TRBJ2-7	CASSLNSQVYEQYF
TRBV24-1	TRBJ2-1	CATRTAGTGFPFF
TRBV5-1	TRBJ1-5	CASSSTAGSQPQHF
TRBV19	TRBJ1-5	CASSVPGQGTQPQHF
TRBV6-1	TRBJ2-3	CASRAGRPPSTDTQYF
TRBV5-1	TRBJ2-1	CASKPGLAVNEQFF
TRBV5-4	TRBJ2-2	CASSPTLLTDTGELFF
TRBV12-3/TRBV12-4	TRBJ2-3	CASSFLAGLTDTQYF
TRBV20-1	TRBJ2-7	CSARDGATLVREQYF
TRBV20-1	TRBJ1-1	CSARDVGTEAFF
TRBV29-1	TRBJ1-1	CSVEILNSRGNTEAFF
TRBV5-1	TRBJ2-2	CASRSRENTGELFF
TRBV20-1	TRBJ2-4	CSASTGAAKNIQYF
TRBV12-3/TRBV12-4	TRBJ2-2	CASWDREGTGELFF
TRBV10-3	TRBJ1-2	CAISEPGFDYGYTF
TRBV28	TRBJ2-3	CASRLAGGNTDTQYF
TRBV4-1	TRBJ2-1	CASSQDPPREWYNEQFF
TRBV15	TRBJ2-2	CATSRQGGNTGELFF
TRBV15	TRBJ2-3	CATSRAPAGLTDTQYF
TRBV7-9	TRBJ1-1	CASSFGGYTEAFF
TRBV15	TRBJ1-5	CATSKRTLGQGSVQPQHF
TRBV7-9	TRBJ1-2	CASSLEEGIYGYTF
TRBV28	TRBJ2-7	CASRPWTSGRPYEQYF
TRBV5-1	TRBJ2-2	CASSSPGLAHTGELFF
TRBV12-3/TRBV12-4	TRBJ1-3	CASSPDRVRGNTIYF
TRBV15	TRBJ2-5	CATSRGRETQYF